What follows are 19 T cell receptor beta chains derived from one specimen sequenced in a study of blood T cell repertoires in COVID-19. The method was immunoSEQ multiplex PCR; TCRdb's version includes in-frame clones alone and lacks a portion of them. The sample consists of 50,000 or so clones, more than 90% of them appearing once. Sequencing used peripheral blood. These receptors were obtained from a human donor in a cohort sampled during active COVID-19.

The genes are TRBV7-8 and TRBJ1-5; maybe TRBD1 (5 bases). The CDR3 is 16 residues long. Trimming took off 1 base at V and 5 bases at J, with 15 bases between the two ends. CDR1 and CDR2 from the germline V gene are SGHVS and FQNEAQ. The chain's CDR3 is CASSLGRGLPHQPQHF. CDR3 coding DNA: TGTGCCAGCAGCTTAGGGCGGGGACTCCCGCATCAGCCCCAGCATTTT.

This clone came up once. The CDR3 nucleotides read TGCGCCAGCAGCCCCCCCGGTGCTAGCGGGAGGGCGGAGCAGTACTTC. This sequence encodes CASSPPGASGRAEQYF. The J gene is TRBJ2-7, the V gene TRBV4-1; 12 bases agree with TRBD2. CDR3 length: 16 residues. Germline CDR1 is MGHRA and CDR2 is YSYEKL. J lost 7 bases, V lost 4 bases, and 11 bases had no gene match.

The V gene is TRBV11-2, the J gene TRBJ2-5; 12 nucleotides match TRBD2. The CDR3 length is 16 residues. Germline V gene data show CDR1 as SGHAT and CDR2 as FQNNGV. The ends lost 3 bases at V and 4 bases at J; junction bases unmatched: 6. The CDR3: CASSFLAGGRVETQYF. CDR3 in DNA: TGTGCCAGCAGCTTCCTAGCGGGAGGGCGTGTAGAGACCCAGTACTTC. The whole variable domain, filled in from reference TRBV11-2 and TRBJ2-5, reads EAGVAQSPRYKIIEKRQSVAFWCNPISGHATLYWYQQILGQGPKLLIQFQNNGVVDDSQLPKDRFSAERLKGVDSTLKIQPAKLEDSAVYLCASSFLAGGRVETQYFGPGTRLLVL.

In nucleotides, the CDR3 is TGTGCCAGCAGCTTATTCACCGGGACAGGGACAGATACGCAGTATTTT. The encoded protein is CASSLFTGTGTDTQYF. This chain links TRBV11-3 with TRBJ2-3; TRBD1 matches at 9 bases. In germline, CDR1 is SGHNT, CDR2 YENEEA. The CDR3 consists of 16 residues. Trimming removed 2 bases from V and 3 bases from J; junction bases left unmatched: 6.

CDR3 protein: CSATFASSYNSPLHF. The DNA for the CDR3 is TGCAGCGCTACATTTGCAAGCTCCTATAATTCACCCCTCCACTTT. V and J are TRBV29-1 and TRBJ1-6; D gene ambiguous. V lost 7 bases and J lost 0, with 13 bases in between. The CDR3 totals 15 residues. Germline V lookup: CDR1 SQVTM, CDR2 ANQGSEA.

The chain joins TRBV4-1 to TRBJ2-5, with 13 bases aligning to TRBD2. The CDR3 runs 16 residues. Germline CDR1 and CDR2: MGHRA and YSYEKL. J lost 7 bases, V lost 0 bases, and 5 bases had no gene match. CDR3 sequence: CASSQDRLAGGRTQYF. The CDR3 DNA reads TGCGCCAGCAGCCAAGACCGACTAGCGGGAGGTCGGACCCAGTACTTC.

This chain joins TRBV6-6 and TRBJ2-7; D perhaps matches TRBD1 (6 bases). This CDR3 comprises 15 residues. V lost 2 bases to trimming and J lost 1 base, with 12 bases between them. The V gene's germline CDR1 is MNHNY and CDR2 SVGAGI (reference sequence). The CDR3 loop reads CASSYTTTGSYEQYV. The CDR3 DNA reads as TGTGCCAGCAGTTACACAACGACAGGATCCTACGAGCAGTACGTC.

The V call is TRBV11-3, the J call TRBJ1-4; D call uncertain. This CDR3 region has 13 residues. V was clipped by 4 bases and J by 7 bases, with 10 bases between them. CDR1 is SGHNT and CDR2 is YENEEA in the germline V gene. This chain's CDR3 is CASSSGFSEKLFF. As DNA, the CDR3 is TGTGCCAGCAGCTCGGGTTTTTCTGAAAAACTGTTTTTT.

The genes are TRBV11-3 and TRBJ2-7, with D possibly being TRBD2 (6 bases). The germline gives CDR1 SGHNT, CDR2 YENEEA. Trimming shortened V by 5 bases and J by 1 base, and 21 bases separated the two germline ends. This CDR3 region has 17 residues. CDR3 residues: CASSPPLVFRGSYEQYV. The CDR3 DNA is TGTGCCAGCAGCCCCCCCCTTGTTTTTCGGGGGTCCTACGAGCAGTACGTC.

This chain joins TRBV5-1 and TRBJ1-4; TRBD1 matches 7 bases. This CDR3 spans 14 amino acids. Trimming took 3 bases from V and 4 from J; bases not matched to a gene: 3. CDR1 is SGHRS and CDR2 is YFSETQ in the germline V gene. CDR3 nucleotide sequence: TGCGCCAGCAGCTACCGGGACAGTAATGAAAAACTGTTTTTT. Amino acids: CASSYRDSNEKLFF.

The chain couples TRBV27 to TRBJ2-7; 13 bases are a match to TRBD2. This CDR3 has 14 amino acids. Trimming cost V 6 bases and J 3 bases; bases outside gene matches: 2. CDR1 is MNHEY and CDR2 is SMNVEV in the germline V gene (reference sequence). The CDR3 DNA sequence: TGTGCCAGCAGCCGGACTAGCGGGGGCTACGAGCAGTACTTC. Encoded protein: CASSRTSGGYEQYF.

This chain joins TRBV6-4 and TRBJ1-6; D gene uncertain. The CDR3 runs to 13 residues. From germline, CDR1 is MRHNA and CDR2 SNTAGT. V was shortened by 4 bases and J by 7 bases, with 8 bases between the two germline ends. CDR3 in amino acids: CASSAESNSPLHF. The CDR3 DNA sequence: TGTGCCAGCAGTGCTGAGTCCAATTCACCCCTCCACTTT.

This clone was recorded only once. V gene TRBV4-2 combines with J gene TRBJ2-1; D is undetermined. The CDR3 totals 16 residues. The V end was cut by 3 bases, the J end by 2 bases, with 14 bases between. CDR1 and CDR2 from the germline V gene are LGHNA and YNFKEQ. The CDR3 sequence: CASSQQRRVTYNEQFF. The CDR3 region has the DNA TGTGCCAGCAGCCAGCAACGGAGAGTTACCTACAATGAGCAGTTCTTC.

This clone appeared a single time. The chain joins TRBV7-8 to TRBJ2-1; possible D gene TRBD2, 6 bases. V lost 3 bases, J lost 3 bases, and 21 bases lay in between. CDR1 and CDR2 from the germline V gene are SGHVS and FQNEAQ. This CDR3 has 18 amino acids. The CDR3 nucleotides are TGTGCCAGCAGCTTTCGGTCCGCCTCAGCGGGCCTCTACAATGAGCAGTTCTTC. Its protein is CASSFRSASAGLYNEQFF.

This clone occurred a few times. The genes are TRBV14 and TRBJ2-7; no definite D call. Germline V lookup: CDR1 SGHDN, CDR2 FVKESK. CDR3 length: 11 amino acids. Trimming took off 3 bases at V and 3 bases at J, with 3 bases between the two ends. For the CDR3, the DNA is TGTGCCAGCAGCCAGTACTACGAGCAGTACTTC. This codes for CASSQYYEQYF.

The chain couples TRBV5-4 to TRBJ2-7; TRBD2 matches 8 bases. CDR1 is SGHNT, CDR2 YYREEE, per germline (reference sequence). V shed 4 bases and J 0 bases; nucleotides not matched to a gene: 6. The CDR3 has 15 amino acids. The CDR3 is CASSPGAGASYEQYF. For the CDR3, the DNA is TGTGCCAGCAGCCCTGGAGCGGGGGCCTCCTACGAGCAGTACTTC.

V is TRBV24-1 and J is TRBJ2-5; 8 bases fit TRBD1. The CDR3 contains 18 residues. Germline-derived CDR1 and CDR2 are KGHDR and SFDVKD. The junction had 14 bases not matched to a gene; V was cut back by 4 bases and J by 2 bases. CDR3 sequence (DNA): TGTGCCACCAGTGACCTTGGACAGGGAGGAGGATATCAAGAGACCCAGTACTTC. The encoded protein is CATSDLGQGGGYQETQYF.

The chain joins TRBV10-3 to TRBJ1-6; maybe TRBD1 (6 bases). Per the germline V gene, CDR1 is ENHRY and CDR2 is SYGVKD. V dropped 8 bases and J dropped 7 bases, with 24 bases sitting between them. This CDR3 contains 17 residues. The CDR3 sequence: CAIPDQGLGRSNSPLHF. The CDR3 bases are TGTGCCATCCCGGATCAGGGGTTGGGTCGTAGCAATTCACCCCTCCACTTT.

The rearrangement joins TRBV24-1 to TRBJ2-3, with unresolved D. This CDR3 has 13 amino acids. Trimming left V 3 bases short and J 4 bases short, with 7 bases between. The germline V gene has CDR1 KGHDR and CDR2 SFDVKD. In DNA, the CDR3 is TGTGCCACCAGTGATCTAGTTCCAGATACGCAGTATTTT. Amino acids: CATSDLVPDTQYF.